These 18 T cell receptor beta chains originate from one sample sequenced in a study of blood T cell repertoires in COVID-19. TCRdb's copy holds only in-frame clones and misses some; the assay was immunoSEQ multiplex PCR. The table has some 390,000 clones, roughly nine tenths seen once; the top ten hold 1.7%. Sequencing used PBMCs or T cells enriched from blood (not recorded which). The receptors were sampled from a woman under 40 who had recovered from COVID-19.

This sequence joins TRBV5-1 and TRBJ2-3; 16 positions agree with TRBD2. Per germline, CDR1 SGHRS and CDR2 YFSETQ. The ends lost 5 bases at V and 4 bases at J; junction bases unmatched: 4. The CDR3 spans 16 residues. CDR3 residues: CASSTGTSGGADTQYF. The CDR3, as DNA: TGCGCCAGCAGTACCGGGACTAGCGGGGGGGCAGATACGCAGTATTTT. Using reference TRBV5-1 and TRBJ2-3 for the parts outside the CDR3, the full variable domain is KAGVTQTPRYLIKTRGQQVTLSCSPISGHRSVSWYQQTPGQGLQFLFEYFSETQRNKGNFPGRFSGRQFSNSRSEMNVSTLELGDSALYLCASSTGTSGGADTQYFGPGTRLTVL.

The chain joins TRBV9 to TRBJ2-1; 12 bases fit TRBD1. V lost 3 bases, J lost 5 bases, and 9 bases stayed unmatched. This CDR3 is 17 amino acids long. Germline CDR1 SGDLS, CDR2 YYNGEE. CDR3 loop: CASSGNSGQGANNEQFF. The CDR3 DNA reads TGTGCCAGCAGCGGGAACTCGGGACAGGGGGCGAACAATGAGCAGTTCTTC.

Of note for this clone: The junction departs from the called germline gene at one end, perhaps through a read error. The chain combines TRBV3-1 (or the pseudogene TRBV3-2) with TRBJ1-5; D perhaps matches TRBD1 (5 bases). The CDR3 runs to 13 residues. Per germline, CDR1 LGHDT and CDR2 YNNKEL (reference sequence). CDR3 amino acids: CASSQDPPDPGYF. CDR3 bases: TGTGCCAGCAGCCAAGATCCCCCCGACCCAGGGTATTTT.

CDR3: CAWTRGQGVTTNEKLFF. The CDR3 DNA sequence: TGTGCCTGGACCAGAGGGCAGGGGGTTACAACTAATGAAAAACTGTTTTTT. The rearrangement uses TRBV30 and TRBJ1-4; 7 bases are shared with TRBD1. Losses at the gene ends were 4 bases for V and 0 bases for J; bases not matched to a gene: 11. The CDR3 length is 17 residues. CDR1 and CDR2 from the germline V gene are GTSNPN and SVGIG (reference sequence).

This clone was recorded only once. The CDR3 DNA reads TGTGCCTGGACACAGCTGAACACTGAAGCTTTCTTT. Translating gives CAWTQLNTEAFF. The chain is built from TRBV30 and TRBJ1-1; no firm D call. This CDR3 region has 12 residues. V was clipped by 4 bases and J by 0 bases, with 6 bases between them. Germline loops: CDR1 GTSNPN, CDR2 SVGIG (reference sequence).

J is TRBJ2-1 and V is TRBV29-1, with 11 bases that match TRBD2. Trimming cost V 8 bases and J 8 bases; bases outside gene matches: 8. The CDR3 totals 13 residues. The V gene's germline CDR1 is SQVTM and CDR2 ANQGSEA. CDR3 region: CSSRTSGSDEQFF. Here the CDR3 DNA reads TGCAGCTCCAGGACTAGCGGGTCCGATGAGCAGTTCTTC.

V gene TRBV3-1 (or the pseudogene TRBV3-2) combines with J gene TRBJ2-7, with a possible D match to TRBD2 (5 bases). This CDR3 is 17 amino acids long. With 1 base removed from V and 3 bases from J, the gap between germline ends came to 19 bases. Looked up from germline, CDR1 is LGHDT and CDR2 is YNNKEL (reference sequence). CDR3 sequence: CASSQAEGPRGFYEQYF. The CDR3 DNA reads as TGTGCCAGCAGCCAAGCAGAAGGACCACGGGGTTTCTACGAGCAGTACTTC.

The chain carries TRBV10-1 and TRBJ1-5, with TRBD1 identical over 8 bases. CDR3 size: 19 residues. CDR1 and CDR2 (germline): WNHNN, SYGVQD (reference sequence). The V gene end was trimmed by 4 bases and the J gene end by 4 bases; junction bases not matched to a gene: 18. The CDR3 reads CASSVREIKPGGPNQPQHF. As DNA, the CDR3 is TGCGCCAGCAGTGTTCGTGAGATAAAGCCAGGGGGCCCGAATCAGCCCCAGCATTTT.

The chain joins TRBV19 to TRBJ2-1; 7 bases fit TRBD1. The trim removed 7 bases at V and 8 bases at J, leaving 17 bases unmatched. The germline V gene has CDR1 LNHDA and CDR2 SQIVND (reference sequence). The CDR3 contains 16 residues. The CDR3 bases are TGTGCCAGTAACCCACGCGAGGGGGCGTTAACCCATGAGCAGTTCTTC. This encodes CASNPREGALTHEQFF.

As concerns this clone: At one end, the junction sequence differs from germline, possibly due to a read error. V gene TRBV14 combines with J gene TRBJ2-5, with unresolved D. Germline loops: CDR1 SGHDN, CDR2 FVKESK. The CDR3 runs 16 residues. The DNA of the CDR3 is TGTGCCAGCAGTCAAGAGTTGGCCCGGAGACAAGAGACCCAGTACTTC. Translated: CASSQELARRQETQYF. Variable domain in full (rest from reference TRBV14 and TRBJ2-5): EAGVTQFPSHSVIEKGQTVTLRCDPISGHDNLYWYRRVMGKEIKFLLHFVKESKQDESGMPNNRFLAERTGGTYSTLKVQPAELEDSGVYFCASSQELARRQETQYFGPGTRLLVL.

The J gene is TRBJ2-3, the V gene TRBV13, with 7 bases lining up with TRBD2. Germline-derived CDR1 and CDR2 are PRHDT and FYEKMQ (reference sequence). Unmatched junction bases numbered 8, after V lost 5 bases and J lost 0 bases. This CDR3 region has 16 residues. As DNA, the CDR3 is TGTGCCAGCAGCCTTACTAGCGCCACTAGCACAGATACGCAGTATTTT. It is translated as CASSLTSATSTDTQYF.

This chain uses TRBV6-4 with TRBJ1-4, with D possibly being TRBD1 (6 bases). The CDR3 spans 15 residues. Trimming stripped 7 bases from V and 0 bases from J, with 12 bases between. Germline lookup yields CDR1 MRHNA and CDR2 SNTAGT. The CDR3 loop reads CASNGTGPTNEKLFF. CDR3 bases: TGTGCCAGCAATGGAACAGGGCCAACTAATGAAAAACTGTTTTTT.

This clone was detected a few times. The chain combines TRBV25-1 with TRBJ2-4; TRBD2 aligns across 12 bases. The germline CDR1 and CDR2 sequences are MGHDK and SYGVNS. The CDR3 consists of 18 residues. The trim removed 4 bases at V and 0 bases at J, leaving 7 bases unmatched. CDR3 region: CASSGPGLAGEAKNIQYF. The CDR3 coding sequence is TGTGCCAGCAGTGGTCCGGGACTAGCGGGCGAAGCCAAAAACATTCAGTACTTC.

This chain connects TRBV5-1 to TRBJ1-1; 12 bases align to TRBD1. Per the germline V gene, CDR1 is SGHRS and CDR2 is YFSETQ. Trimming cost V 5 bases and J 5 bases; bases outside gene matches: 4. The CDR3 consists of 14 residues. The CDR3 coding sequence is TGCGCCAGCAGTCGGGACAGGGGGCTGACTGAAGCTTTCTTT. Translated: CASSRDRGLTEAFF.

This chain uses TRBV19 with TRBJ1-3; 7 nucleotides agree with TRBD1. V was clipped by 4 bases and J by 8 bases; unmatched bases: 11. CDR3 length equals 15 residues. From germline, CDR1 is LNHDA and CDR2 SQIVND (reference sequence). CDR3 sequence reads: CASSTGMTGSDTIYF. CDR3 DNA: TGTGCCAGTAGTACGGGAATGACAGGGTCGGACACCATATATTTT.

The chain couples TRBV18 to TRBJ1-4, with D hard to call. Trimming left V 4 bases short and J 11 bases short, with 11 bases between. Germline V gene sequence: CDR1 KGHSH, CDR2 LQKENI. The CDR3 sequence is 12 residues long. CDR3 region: CASSRPGEKLFF. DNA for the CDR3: TGTGCCAGCTCACGGCCCGGAGAGAAACTGTTTTTT.

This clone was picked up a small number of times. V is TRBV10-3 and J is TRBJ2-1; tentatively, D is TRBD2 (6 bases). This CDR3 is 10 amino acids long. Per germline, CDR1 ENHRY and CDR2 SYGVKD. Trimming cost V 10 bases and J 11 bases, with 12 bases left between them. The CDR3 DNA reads TGTGCCACGGGGGAAGGGAAGCAGTTCTTC. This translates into CATGEGKQFF.

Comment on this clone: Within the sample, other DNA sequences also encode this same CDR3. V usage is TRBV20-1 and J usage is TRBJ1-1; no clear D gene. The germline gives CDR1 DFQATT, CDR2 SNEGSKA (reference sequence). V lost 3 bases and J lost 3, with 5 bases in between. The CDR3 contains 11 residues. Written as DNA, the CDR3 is TGCAGTGCTAGGAGAGACACTGAAGCTTTCTTT. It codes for CSARRDTEAFF.